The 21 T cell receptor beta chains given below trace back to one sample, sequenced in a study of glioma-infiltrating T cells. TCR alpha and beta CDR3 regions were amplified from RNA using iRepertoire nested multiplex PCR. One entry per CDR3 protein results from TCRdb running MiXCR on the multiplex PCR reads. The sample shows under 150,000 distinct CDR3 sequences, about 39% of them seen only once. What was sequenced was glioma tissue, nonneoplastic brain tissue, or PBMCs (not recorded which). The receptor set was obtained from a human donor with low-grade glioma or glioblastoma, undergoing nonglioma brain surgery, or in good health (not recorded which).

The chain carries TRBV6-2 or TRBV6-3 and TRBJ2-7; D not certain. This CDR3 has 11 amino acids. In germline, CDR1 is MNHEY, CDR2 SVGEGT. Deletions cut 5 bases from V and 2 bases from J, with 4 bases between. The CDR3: CASSKTYEQYF. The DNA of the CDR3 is TGTGCCAGCAGTAAGACCTACGAGCAGTACTTC.

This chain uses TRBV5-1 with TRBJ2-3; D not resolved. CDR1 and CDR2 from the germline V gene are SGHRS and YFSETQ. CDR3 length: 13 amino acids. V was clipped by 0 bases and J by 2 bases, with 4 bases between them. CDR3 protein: CASSLDHTDTQYF. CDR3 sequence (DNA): TGCGCCAGCAGCTTGGACCACACAGATACGCAGTATTTT.

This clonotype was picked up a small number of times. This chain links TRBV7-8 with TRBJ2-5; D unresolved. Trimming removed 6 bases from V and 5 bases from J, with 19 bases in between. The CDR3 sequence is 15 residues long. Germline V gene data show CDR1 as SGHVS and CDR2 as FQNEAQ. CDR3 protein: CASRSNVDARETQYF. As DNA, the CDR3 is TGTGCCAGCAGATCAAACGTGGACGCCAGGGAGACCCAGTACTTC.

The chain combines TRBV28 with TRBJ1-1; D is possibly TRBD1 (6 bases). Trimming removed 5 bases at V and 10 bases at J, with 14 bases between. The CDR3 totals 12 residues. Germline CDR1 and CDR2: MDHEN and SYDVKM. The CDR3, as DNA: TGTGCCAGCAGTCCAGGACAGAATCCAGCTTTCTTT. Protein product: CASSPGQNPAFF. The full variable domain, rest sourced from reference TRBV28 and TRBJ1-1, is DVKVTQSSRYLVKRTGEKVFLECVQDMDHENMFWYRQDPGLGLRLIYFSYDVKMKEKGDIPEGYSVSREKKERFSLILESASTNQTSMYLCASSPGQNPAFFGQGTRLTVV.

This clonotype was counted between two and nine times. The CDR3 is CASSPGTNQPQHF. CDR3 nucleotide sequence: TGTGCCAGCAGTCCAGGGACCAATCAGCCCCAGCATTTT. This rearrangement joins TRBV4-2 to TRBJ1-5; maybe TRBD1 (5 bases). This CDR3 contains 13 residues. Germline lookup yields CDR1 LGHNA and CDR2 YNFKEQ. V was clipped by 6 bases and J by 3 bases, with 9 bases between them.

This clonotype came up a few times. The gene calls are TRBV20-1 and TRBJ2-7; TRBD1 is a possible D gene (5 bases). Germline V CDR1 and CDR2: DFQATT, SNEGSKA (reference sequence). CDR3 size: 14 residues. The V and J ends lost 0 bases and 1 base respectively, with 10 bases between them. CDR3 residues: CSAREAGISYEQYF. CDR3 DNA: TGCAGTGCTAGAGAGGCAGGGATTTCCTACGAGCAGTACTTC.

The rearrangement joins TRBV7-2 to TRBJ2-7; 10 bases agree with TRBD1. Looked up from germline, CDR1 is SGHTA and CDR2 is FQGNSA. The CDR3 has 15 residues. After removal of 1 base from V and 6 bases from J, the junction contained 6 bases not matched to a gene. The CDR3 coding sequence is TGTGCCAGCAGCTTAGTTGGGACAGGGGTAGCCGAGCAGTACTTC. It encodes CASSLVGTGVAEQYF.

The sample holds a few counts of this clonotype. This CDR3 reads CASSSQTGANEKLFF. The CDR3 DNA sequence: TGTGCCAGCAGTTCACAGACAGGGGCTAATGAAAAACTGTTTTTT. This chain joins TRBV28 and TRBJ1-4; TRBD1 agrees at 8 bases. CDR1 MDHEN and CDR2 SYDVKM come from the germline V gene. The CDR3 loop spans 15 amino acids. V was clipped by 4 bases and J by 3 bases; unmatched bases: 4.

CDR3 in amino acids: CASSEGGVRYEQYF. In DNA form, the CDR3 reads TGTGCCAGCAGCGAAGGAGGGGTCCGGTACGAGCAGTACTTC. V gene TRBV6-2 or TRBV6-3 combines with J gene TRBJ2-7; weak D call: TRBD2 (6 bases). This CDR3 is 14 amino acids long. Per germline, CDR1 MNHEY and CDR2 SVGEGT. Trimming stripped 6 bases from V and 4 bases from J, with 16 bases between.

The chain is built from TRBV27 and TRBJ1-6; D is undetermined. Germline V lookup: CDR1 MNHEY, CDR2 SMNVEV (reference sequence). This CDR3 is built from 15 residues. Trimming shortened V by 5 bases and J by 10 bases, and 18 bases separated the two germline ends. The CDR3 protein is CASSPPGPGQSPLHF. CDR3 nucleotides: TGTGCCAGCAGTCCCCCAGGCCCGGGCCAATCACCCCTCCACTTT.

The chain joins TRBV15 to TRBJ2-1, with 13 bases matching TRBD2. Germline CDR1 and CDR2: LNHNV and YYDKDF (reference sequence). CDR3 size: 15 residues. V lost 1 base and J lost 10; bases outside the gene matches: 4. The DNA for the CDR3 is TGTGCCACCAGCAGAGGTGGACTAGCGGGGGTGGAGCAGTTCTTC. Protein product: CATSRGGLAGVEQFF.

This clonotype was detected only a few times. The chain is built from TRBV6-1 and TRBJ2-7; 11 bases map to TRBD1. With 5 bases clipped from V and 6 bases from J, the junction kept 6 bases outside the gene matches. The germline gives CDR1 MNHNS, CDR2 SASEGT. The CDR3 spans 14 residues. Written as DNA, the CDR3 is TGTGCCAGCAGTAAAGGACAGGGGGCAGGCGAGCAGTACTTC. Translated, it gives CASSKGQGAGEQYF.

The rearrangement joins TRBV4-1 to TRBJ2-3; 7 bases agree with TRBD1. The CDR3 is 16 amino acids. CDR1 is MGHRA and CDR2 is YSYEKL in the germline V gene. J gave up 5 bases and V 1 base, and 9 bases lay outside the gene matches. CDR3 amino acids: CASSQGRQGEGDTQYF. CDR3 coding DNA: TGCGCCAGCAGCCAAGGCCGACAGGGCGAGGGAGATACGCAGTATTTT.

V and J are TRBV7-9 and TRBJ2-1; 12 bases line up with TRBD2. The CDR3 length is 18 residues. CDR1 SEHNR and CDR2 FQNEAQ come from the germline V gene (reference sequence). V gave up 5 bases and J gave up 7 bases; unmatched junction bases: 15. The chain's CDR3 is CASSQDALAGGPRNEQFF. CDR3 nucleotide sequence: TGTGCCAGCAGCCAAGACGCGCTAGCGGGGGGGCCGAGGAATGAGCAGTTCTTC.

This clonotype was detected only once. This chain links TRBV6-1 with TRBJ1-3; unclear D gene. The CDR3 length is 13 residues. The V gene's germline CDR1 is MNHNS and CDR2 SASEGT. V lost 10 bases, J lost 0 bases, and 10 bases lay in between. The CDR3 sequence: CAIRQLSGNTIYF. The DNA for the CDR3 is TGTGCCATCAGGCAGCTCTCTGGAAACACCATATATTTT.

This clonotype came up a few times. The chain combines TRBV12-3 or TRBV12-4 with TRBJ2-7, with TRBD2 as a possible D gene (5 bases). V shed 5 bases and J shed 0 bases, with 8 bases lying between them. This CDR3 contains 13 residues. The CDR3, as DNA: TGTGCCAGCAGTACTAGAAGCTCCTACGAGCAGTACTTC. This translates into CASSTRSSYEQYF.

The CDR3 is CASSLEAPTDSQFF. CDR3 sequence (DNA): TGCGCCAGCAGCTTGGAGGCACCTACCGATTCGCAGTTCTTC. V is TRBV5-1 and J is TRBJ2-1; D is unclear. Germline CDR1 SGHRS, CDR2 YFSETQ. The V gene lost 0 bases and the J gene lost 12 bases, with 16 bases spanning the gap. This CDR3 has 14 amino acids.

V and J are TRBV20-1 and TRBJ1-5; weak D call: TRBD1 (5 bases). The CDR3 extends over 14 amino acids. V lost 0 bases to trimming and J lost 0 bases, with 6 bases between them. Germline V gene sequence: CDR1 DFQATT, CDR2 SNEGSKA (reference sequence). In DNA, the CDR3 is TGCAGTGCTAGAGAACAGGCTAGCAATCAGCCCCAGCATTTT. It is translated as CSAREQASNQPQHF.

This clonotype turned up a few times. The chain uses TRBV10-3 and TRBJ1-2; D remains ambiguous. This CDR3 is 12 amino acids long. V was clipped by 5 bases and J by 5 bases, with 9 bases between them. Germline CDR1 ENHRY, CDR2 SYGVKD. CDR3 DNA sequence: TGTGCCATCAGTCCAGGAAGTTATGGCTACACCTTC. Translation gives CAISPGSYGYTF.

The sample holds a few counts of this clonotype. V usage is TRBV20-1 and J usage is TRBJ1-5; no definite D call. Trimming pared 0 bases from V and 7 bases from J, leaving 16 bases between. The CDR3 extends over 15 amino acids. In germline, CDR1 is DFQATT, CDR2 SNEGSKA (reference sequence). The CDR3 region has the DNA TGCAGTGCTAGAGAGGAAGGGAGGGCCGGGCAGCCCCAGCATTTT. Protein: CSAREEGRAGQPQHF.

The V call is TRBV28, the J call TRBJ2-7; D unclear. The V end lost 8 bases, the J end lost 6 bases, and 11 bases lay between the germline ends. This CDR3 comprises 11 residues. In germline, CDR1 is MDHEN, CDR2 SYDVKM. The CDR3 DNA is TGTGCCAGCGAAGAGAACTCCGAGCAGTACTTC. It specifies CASEENSEQYF.